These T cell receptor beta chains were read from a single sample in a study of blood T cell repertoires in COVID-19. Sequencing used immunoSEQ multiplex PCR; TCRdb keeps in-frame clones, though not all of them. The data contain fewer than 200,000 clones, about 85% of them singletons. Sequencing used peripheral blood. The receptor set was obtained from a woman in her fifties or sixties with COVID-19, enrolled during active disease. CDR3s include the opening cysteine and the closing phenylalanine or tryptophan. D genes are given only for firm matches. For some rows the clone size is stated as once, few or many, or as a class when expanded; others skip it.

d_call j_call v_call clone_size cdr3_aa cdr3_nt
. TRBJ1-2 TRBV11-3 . CASSNGLDNYGYTF TGTGCCAGCAGCAATGGACTGGATAACTATGGCTACACCTTC
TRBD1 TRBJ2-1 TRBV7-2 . CASSLEGQGWNEQFF TGTGCCAGCAGCCTAGAGGGACAGGGGTGGAATGAGCAGTTCTTC
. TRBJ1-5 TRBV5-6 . CASSYGQHLGNQPQHF TGTGCCAGCAGCTACGGACAACATCTTGGCAATCAGCCCCAGCATTTT
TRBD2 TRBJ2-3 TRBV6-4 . CASSEQTSGDTQYF TGTGCCAGCAGTGAGCAGACTAGCGGAGATACGCAGTATTTT
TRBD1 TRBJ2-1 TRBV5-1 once CASSTGTGGSYNEQFF TGCGCCAGCAGCACCGGGACAGGGGGCTCCTACAATGAGCAGTTCTTC
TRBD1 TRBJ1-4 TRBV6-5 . CASSYGTAPEKLFF TGTGCCAGCAGTTACGGGACAGCACCCGAAAAACTGTTTTTT
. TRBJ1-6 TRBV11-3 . CASAGRSYNSPLHF TGTGCCAGCGCGGGGCGTTCCTATAATTCACCCCTCCACTTT
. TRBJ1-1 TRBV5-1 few CASSLDSNTEAFF TGCGCCAGCAGCTTGGACAGTAACACTGAAGCTTTCTTT
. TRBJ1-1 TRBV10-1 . CASSDQGNEAFF TGCGCCAGCAGTGACCAGGGGAATGAAGCTTTCTTT
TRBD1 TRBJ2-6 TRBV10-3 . CAITEDRGNSGANVLTF TGTGCCATCACCGAAGACAGGGGGAACTCTGGGGCCAACGTCCTGACTTTC
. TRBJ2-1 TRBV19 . CASMVQHSSYNEQFF TGTGCCAGTATGGTACAGCACAGCTCCTACAATGAGCAGTTCTTC
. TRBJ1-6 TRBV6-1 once CASSDSGFWAPLHF TGTGCCAGCAGTGATTCAGGGTTTTGGGCACCCCTCCACTTT
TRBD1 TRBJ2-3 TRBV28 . CASSLWGTGENTQYF TGTGCCAGCAGTTTATGGGGGACAGGAGAGAATACGCAGTATTTT
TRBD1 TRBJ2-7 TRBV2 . CAKTRTGNTYEQYF TGTGCAAAGACTCGGACAGGGAATACCTACGAGCAGTACTTC
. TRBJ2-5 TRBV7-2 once CASRLSYSNIQETQYF TGTGCCAGCAGACTTAGTTACAGCAACATACAAGAGACCCAGTACTTC
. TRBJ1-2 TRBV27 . CASSLAGLGYGYTF TGTGCCAGCAGCCTTGCGGGGTTAGGCTATGGCTACACCTTC
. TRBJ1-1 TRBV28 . CASSSTALNTEAFF TGTGCCAGCAGTTCTACAGCTTTGAACACTGAAGCTTTCTTT
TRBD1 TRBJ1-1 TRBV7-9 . CASRPLQGAPNTEAFF TGTGCCAGCAGACCATTACAGGGGGCGCCGAACACTGAAGCTTTCTTT
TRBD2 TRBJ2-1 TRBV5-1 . CASSLDIAGPHNEQFF TGCGCCAGCAGCTTGGATATAGCGGGACCTCACAATGAGCAGTTCTTC
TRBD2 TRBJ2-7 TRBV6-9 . CSHSKGTRAPSEQYF TGTTCTCATTCCAAGGGGACTAGGGCCCCGAGCGAGCAGTACTTC
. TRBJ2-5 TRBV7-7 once CASSASLALETQYF TGTGCCAGCAGCGCGAGCCTAGCCTTAGAGACCCAGTACTTC
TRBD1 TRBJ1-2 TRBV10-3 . CAIRPNLEGASGYTF TGTGCCATCAGACCCAACCTCGAGGGGGCAAGTGGCTACACCTTC
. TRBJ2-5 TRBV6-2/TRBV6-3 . CASSPPTGVPQETQYF TGTGCCAGCAGCCCTCCGACAGGAGTTCCCCAAGAGACCCAGTACTTC
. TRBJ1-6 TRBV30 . CAWRRQGSSPLHF TGTGCCTGGAGGAGGCAGGGTAGTTCACCCCTCCACTTT
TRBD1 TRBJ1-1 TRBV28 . CASRGTVRSTEAFF TGTGCCAGCAGAGGGACAGTCCGATCCACTGAAGCTTTCTTT
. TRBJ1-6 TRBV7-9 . CASSLGSSYNSPLHF TGTGCCAGCAGCTTAGGGAGCTCCTATAATTCACCCCTCCACTTT
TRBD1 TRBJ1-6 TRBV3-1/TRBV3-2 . CASSRGQGVYSPLHF TGTGCCAGCAGCCGAGGACAGGGGGTGTATTCACCCCTCCACTTT
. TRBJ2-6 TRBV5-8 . CASSPYRTAGPSGANVLTF TGTGCCAGCAGCCCTTACAGGACTGCGGGACCCTCTGGGGCCAACGTCCTGACTTTC
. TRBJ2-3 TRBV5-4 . CASSLWGRGADTQYF TGTGCCAGCAGCTTGTGGGGCAGGGGGGCAGATACGCAGTATTTT
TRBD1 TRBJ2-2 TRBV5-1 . CASSQGAGELFF TGCGCCAGCAGCCAGGGGGCCGGGGAGCTGTTTTTT
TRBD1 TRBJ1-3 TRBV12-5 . CASGITGGGNTIYF TGTGCTAGTGGAATAACAGGGGGTGGAAACACCATATATTTT
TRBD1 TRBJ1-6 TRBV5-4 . CASSPGQGGNSYNSPLHF TGTGCCAGCAGCCCGGGACAGGGGGGGAACTCCTATAATTCACCCCTCCACTTT
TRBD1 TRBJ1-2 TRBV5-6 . CASSRRVDRAFYGYTF TGTGCCAGCAGCCGACGAGTGGACAGGGCGTTCTATGGCTACACCTTC
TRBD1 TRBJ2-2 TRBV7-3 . CASSPYRGPDTGELFF TGTGCCAGCAGCCCGTACAGGGGGCCGGACACCGGGGAGCTGTTTTTT
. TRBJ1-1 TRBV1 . CTSSQNLGTGEAFF TGCACCAGCAGCCAAAATCTGGGGACAGGAGAAGCTTTCTTT
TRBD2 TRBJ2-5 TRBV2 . CASILGLAQETQYF TGTGCCAGCATTCTAGGACTAGCCCAAGAGACCCAGTACTTC
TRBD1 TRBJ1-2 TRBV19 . CASGTAYGYTF TGTGCCAGTGGGACAGCATATGGCTACACCTTC
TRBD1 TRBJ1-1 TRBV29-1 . CSVGQGTEAFF TGCAGCGTTGGACAGGGGACTGAAGCTTTCTTT
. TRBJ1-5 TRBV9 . CASSVELTGQSNQPQHF TGTGCCAGCAGCGTTGAGCTGACAGGTCAGAGCAATCAGCCCCAGCATTTT
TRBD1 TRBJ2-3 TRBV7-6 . CASSTGQGRGTDTQYF TGTGCCAGCAGCACTGGACAGGGGCGTGGGACAGATACGCAGTATTTT
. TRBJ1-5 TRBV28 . CASSLIGGNQPQHF TGTGCCAGCAGTTTAATCGGGGGCAATCAGCCCCAGCATTTT
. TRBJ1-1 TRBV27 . CASSLGGAGEAFF TGTGCCAGCAGTTTGGGGGGGGCAGGTGAAGCTTTCTTT
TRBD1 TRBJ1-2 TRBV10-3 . CAISEGQGAQGGYTF TGTGCCATCAGTGAGGGACAGGGGGCGCAGGGTGGCTACACCTTC
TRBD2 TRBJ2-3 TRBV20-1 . CSASTSGGHGYTQYF TGCAGTGCTAGTACCAGCGGGGGGCACGGGTATACGCAGTATTTT
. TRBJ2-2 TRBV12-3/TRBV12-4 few CATSRGFTGELFF TGTGCCACATCTAGGGGTTTCACCGGGGAGCTGTTTTTT
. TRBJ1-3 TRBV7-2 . CASSLAGGRAGNTIYF TGTGCCAGCAGCTTAGCGGGGGGGCGCGCTGGAAACACCATATATTTT
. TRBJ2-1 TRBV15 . CATSRDHHNEQFF TGTGCCACCAGCAGAGATCATCACAATGAGCAGTTCTTC
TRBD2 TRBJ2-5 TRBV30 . CAWSAKIAGPDQETQYF TGTGCCTGGAGTGCCAAAATAGCGGGGCCTGACCAAGAGACCCAGTACTTC
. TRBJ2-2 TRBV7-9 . CASSSAWQRTGELFF TGTGCCAGCAGCTCTGCTTGGCAACGCACCGGGGAGCTGTTTTTT
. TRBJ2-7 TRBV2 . CASITGQPPDGQYF TGTGCCAGCATTACTGGACAGCCGCCGGATGGGCAGTACTTC
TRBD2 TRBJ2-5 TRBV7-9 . CASSLGAGGPYQETQYF TGTGCCAGCAGCTTAGGAGCGGGGGGGCCTTACCAAGAGACCCAGTACTTC
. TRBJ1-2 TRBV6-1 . CASSEGGRVVDGYTF TGTGCCAGCAGTGAAGGAGGCAGGGTCGTTGATGGCTACACCTTC
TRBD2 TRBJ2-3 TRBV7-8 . CASSFGLAGADTQYF TGTGCCAGCAGCTTCGGACTAGCGGGGGCCGATACGCAGTATTTT
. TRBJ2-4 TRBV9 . CASSVADMGNIQYF TGTGCCAGCAGCGTAGCCGACATGGGAAACATTCAGTACTTC
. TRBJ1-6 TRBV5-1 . CASSLVTDTNSPLHF TGCGCCAGCAGCTTGGTAACAGACACTAATTCACCCCTCCACTTT